This passage covers 25 T cell receptor beta chains from one sample sequenced in a study of cytomegalovirus exposure and HLA in healthy donors. Researchers ran the PCR with 60 Vbeta and 13 Jbeta primers. The assay was immunoSEQ multiplex PCR, and TCRdb's table has in-frame clones only and misses some. Among approximately 130,000 clones listed, about 64% were seen once. Sequenced: PBMCs. The receptors derive from a woman aged 40 to 49 in good health and CMV-seronegative.

The V gene is TRBV2, the J gene TRBJ1-2; D gene ambiguous. V lost 6 bases and J 4 bases, leaving 9 bases between the germline ends. CDR3 length: 12 residues. CDR1 is SNHLY, CDR2 FYNNEI, per germline. CDR3 bases: TGTGCCAGCAGACAAGACTCCTATGGCTACACCTTC. The encoded protein is CASRQDSYGYTF.

This chain links TRBV4-1 with TRBJ2-3, with D possibly matching TRBD2 (6 bases). This CDR3 is 17 amino acids long. Deletions cut 1 base from V and 1 base from J, with 15 bases between. Germline CDR1 MGHRA, CDR2 YSYEKL. Here the CDR3 DNA reads TGCGCCAGCAGCCAAGTCCCTGGGCTAGCGCGCACAGATACGCAGTATTTT. Translating it yields CASSQVPGLARTDTQYF.

This chain connects TRBV7-6 to TRBJ2-3, with TRBD2 matching over 8 bases. Germline V gene data show CDR1 as SGHVS and CDR2 as FNYEAQ. The CDR3 sequence is 16 residues long. V lost 2 bases to trimming and J lost 4 bases; unmatched junction nucleotides: 8. CDR3 region: CASSLYRRGAPDTQYF. In DNA, the CDR3 is TGTGCCAGCAGCTTATACCGGCGGGGGGCCCCAGATACGCAGTATTTT.

J is TRBJ2-5 and V is TRBV5-1, with D possibly TRBD1 on 6 matching bases. CDR1 is SGHRS, CDR2 YFSETQ, per germline. Trimming shortened V by 3 bases and J by 5 bases, and 11 bases separated the two germline ends. The CDR3 length is 13 residues. The CDR3 coding sequence is TGCGCCAGCAGCTCAGGGGTCGATGAGACCCAGTACTTC. Translated, it gives CASSSGVDETQYF.

V gene TRBV4-2 combines with J gene TRBJ1-1; D is perhaps TRBD1 (5 bases). Deletions cut 1 base from V and 7 bases from J, with 10 bases between. Germline lookup yields CDR1 LGHNA and CDR2 YNFKEQ. The CDR3 is made up of 13 amino acids. In nucleotides, the CDR3 is TGTGCCAGCAGCCAAGTGGGGGGAGGTGAAGCTTTCTTT. It translates to CASSQVGGGEAFF.

This clone was counted a single time. The chain carries TRBV19 and TRBJ1-1; perhaps TRBD1 as D (5 bases). Germline CDR1 reads LNHDA; CDR2 reads SQIVND (reference sequence). This CDR3 contains 11 residues. V was shortened by 10 bases and J by 5 bases, with 11 bases between the two germline ends. CDR3 in DNA: TGTGCCACCATTGGGGGGACTGAAGCTTTCTTT. Translating it yields CATIGGTEAFF.

The chain has TRBV4-2 and TRBJ1-1, with D perhaps matching TRBD1 (5 bases). Trimming removed 0 bases at V and 6 bases at J, with 14 bases between. The CDR3 is 15 residues long. Germline V gene sequence: CDR1 LGHNA, CDR2 YNFKEQ. The CDR3 DNA reads as TGTGCCAGCAGCCAAGAAGGCGGGTCGGGGGCTGAAGCTTTCTTT. Translation: CASSQEGGSGAEAFF.

The rearrangement uses TRBV7-2 and TRBJ2-2, with D possibly matching TRBD2 (5 bases). The germline V gene has CDR1 SGHTA and CDR2 FQGNSA. Trimming pared 3 bases from V and 4 bases from J, leaving 6 bases between. This CDR3 contains 13 residues. CDR3 nucleotide sequence: TGTGCCAGCAGCTTCGGGGTCACCGGGGAGCTGTTTTTT. This encodes CASSFGVTGELFF.

The J gene is TRBJ2-3, the V gene TRBV6-5; 10 positions match TRBD2. Germline V CDR1 and CDR2: MNHEY, SVGAGI. The CDR3 spans 14 residues. The V segment lost 7 bases and the J segment 3 bases; nucleotides outside the gene matches: 4. As DNA, the CDR3 is TGTGCCAGCACAGCGGGGGGGCAAACAGATACGCAGTATTTT. Its translation: CASTAGGQTDTQYF.

This clone came up a few times. This chain links TRBV18 with TRBJ1-2; possible D gene TRBD1, 5 bases. Germline CDR1 reads KGHSH; CDR2 reads LQKENI. V dropped 3 bases and J dropped 6 bases, with 20 bases sitting between them. CDR3 length equals 16 residues. The CDR3, as DNA: TGTGCCAGCTCACCTAATTCGAACAGCTGGGGCAATGGCTACACCTTC. Translated: CASSPNSNSWGNGYTF.

In this sample, this clone turned up a few times. This chain joins TRBV6-6 and TRBJ2-7; 13 bases align to TRBD2. In germline, CDR1 is MNHNY, CDR2 SVGAGI (reference sequence). J gave up 1 base and V 6 bases, and 6 bases lay outside the gene matches. The CDR3 loop spans 16 amino acids. CDR3 sequence reads: CASRFTSGGDSYEQYF. CDR3 nucleotides: TGTGCCAGCAGATTCACTAGCGGGGGGGATTCCTACGAGCAGTACTTC.

The chain uses TRBV2 and TRBJ1-5; D might be TRBD1 (5 bases). Germline CDR1 reads SNHLY; CDR2 reads FYNNEI. V was cut by 5 bases and J by 0 bases, with 14 bases left in between. This CDR3 comprises 16 residues. The CDR3 reads CASSWGSSNSNQPQHF. In DNA form, the CDR3 reads TGTGCCAGCAGTTGGGGCTCGAGTAATAGCAATCAGCCCCAGCATTTT.

This sequence joins TRBV6-6 and TRBJ2-7; 8 nucleotides match TRBD1. In germline, CDR1 is MNHNY, CDR2 SVGAGI (reference sequence). The junction had 6 bases not matched to a gene; V was cut back by 4 bases and J by 1 base. The CDR3 sequence is 15 residues long. The CDR3 is CASSFGQGGSYEQYF. The CDR3, as DNA: TGTGCCAGCAGTTTCGGACAGGGTGGATCCTACGAGCAGTACTTC.

V gene TRBV5-6 combines with J gene TRBJ1-2, with D uncertain. The V end was cut by 1 base, the J end by 9 bases, with 19 bases between. CDR1 is SGHDT, CDR2 YYEEEE, per germline. The length of the CDR3 is 15 residues. The CDR3 sequence is CASSLWETRLRSYTF. In DNA, the CDR3 is TGTGCCAGCAGCTTGTGGGAGACCAGGCTAAGGAGCTACACCTTC.

CDR3 region: CAWSPGVWGDEQFF. CDR3 sequence (DNA): TGTGCCTGGAGTCCCGGGGTGTGGGGGGATGAGCAGTTCTTC. The J gene is TRBJ2-1, the V gene TRBV30; maybe TRBD2 (6 bases). The CDR3 is 14 amino acids. The germline V gene encodes CDR1 GTSNPN and CDR2 SVGIG (reference sequence). V was cut by 2 bases and J by 8 bases, with 16 bases left in between.

The chain joins TRBV6-1 to TRBJ2-3; 9 positions agree with TRBD1. V gave up 5 bases and J gave up 3 bases; unmatched junction bases: 6. The CDR3 runs to 15 residues. Germline CDR1 reads MNHNS; CDR2 reads SASEGT. The CDR3 sequence: CASSLGQGDTDTQYF. The CDR3 bases are TGTGCCAGCAGTTTGGGACAGGGTGATACAGATACGCAGTATTTT.

J is TRBJ1-5 and V is TRBV4-2; the D gene is possibly TRBD1 (6 bases). In germline, CDR1 is LGHNA, CDR2 YNFKEQ. The CDR3 extends over 14 amino acids. V lost 3 bases and J 3 bases, leaving 9 bases between the germline ends. Here the CDR3 reads CASSQDSSNQPQHF. Here the CDR3 DNA reads TGTGCCAGCAGCCAGGACAGTTCCAATCAGCCCCAGCATTTT.

The chain recombines TRBV6-5 with TRBJ2-1, with D perhaps TRBD1 (6 bases). V lost 0 bases to trimming and J lost 4 bases, with 13 bases between them. This CDR3 contains 16 residues. Germline-derived CDR1 and CDR2 are MNHEY and SVGAGI. The CDR3 sequence is CASSYSSRGSYNEQFF. DNA for the CDR3: TGTGCCAGCAGTTACTCAAGCAGGGGCAGTTACAATGAGCAGTTCTTC.

V is TRBV5-5 and J is TRBJ1-6, with D possibly being TRBD1 (6 bases). Germline V gene sequence: CDR1 SGHKS, CDR2 YYEKEE (reference sequence). The V and J ends lost 3 bases and 5 bases respectively, with 12 bases between them. The CDR3 extends over 15 amino acids. CDR3 DNA sequence: TGTGCCAGCAGCTGGAGGACAGCAGATAATTCACCCCTCCACTTT. Translating gives CASSWRTADNSPLHF.

V gene TRBV28 combines with J gene TRBJ2-7; TRBD1 is a possible D gene (8 bases). V lost 4 bases to trimming and J lost 2 bases, with 12 bases between them. The length of the CDR3 is 14 residues. Per the germline V gene, CDR1 is MDHEN and CDR2 is SYDVKM. The CDR3: CASSYRGGPYEQYF. The CDR3 DNA is TGTGCCAGCAGTTACAGGGGGGGACCCTACGAGCAGTACTTC.

This clone turned up a few times. This chain joins TRBV18 and TRBJ2-3; 12 bases match TRBD2. CDR1 and CDR2 (germline): KGHSH, LQKENI. Trimming removed 6 bases from V and 6 bases from J; junction bases left unmatched: 7. The CDR3 covers 15 residues. In DNA form, the CDR3 reads TGTGCCAGCTCTCCTAGCGGGGGGGCCCCCGATACGCAGTATTTT. Encoded protein: CASSPSGGAPDTQYF.

The V and J genes are TRBV4-1 and TRBJ1-2; 7 bases map to TRBD1. Germline CDR1 MGHRA, CDR2 YSYEKL. The length of the CDR3 is 16 residues. V lost 0 bases and J lost 4; bases outside the gene matches: 8. The CDR3 nucleotides read TGCGCCAGCAGCCAAGATGTCGACAGGGTATCCTATGGCTACACCTTC. Translation: CASSQDVDRVSYGYTF.

The V gene is TRBV28, the J gene TRBJ1-2; D not certain. This CDR3 has 10 residues. Germline lookup yields CDR1 MDHEN and CDR2 SYDVKM. Trimming pared 6 bases from V and 8 bases from J, leaving 7 bases between. The CDR3 loop is CASSTPGYTF. CDR3 in DNA: TGTGCCAGCAGCACACCCGGCTACACCTTC.

V and J are TRBV5-5 and TRBJ1-2, with D possibly matching TRBD1 (6 bases). The CDR3 spans 15 residues. Germline loops: CDR1 SGHKS, CDR2 YYEKEE (reference sequence). V lost 2 bases, J lost 2 bases, and 13 bases lay in between. The CDR3 DNA follows: TGTGCCAGCAGCTTCCGGACAGATCTGAACTATGGCTACACCTTC. Residues: CASSFRTDLNYGYTF.

The chain uses TRBV10-3 and TRBJ1-2; 9 bases align to TRBD1. This CDR3 has 15 amino acids. Losses at the gene ends were 4 bases for V and 8 bases for J; bases not matched to a gene: 11. Germline loops: CDR1 ENHRY, CDR2 SYGVKD. This CDR3 reads CAISARDRDKLGYTF. As DNA, the CDR3 is TGTGCCATCAGTGCCCGGGACAGGGATAAGTTAGGCTACACCTTC.